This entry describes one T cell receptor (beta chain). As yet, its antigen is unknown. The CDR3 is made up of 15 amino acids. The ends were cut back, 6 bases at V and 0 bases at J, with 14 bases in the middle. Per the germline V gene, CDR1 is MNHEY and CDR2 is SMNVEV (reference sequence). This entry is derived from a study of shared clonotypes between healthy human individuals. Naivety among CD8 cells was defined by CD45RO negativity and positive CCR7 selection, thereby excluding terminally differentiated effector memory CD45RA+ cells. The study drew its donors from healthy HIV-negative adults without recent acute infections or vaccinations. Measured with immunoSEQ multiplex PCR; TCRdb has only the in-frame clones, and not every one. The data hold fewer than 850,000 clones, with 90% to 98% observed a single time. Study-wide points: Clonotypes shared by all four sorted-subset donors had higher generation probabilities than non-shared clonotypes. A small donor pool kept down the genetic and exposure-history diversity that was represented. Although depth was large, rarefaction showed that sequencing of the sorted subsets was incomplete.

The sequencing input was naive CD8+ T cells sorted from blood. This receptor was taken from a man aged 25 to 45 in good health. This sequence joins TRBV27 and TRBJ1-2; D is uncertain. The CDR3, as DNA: TGTGCCAGCAGGTCGCTTGGGGTTCCTAACTATGGCTACACCTTC. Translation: CASRSLGVPNYGYTF.